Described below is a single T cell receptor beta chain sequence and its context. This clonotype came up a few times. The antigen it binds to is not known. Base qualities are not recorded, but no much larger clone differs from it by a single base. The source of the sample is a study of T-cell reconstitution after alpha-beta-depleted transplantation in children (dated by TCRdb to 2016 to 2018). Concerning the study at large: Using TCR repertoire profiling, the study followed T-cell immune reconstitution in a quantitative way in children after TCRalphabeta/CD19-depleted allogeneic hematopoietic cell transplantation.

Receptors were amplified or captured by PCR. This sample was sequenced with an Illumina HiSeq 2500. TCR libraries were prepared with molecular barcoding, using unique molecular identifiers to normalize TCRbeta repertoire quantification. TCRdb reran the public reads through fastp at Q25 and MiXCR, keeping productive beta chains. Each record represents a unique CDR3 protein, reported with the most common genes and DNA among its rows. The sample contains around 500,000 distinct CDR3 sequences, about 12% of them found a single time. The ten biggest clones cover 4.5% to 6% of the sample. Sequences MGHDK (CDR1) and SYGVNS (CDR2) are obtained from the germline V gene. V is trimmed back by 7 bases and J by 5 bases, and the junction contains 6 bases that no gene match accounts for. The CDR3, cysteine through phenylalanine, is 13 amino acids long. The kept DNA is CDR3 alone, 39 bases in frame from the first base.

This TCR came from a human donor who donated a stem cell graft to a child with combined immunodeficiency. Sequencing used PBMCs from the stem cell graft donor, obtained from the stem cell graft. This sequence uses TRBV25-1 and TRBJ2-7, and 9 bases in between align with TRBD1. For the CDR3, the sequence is CASNIQGADEQYF. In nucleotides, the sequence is TGTGCCAGCAATATACAGGGGGCTGACGAGCAGTACTTC.